This T cell receptor (beta chain) was recorded in a study of blood T cell repertoires in COVID-19 (dated by TCRdb to 2020 to 2021). Regarding the research as a whole: Collaborator samples came from the United States, Italy and Spain and covered acute and convalescent phases of COVID-19. The samples were drawn from the first 160 participants of the ongoing ImmuneRACE study and from 1,254 subjects provided by 6 global collaborators. The material from the prospective study consisted of cDNA or gDNA derived from T cells, B-cell-depleted T cells, or PBMCs. Deeply sampled blood TCRbeta repertoires from subjects exposed to, actively infected with, or recovered from COVID-19 were included in the dataset. A de-identified subject ID, COVID-19 status, age in years and sex were almost always included in the sample metadata. HLA class I and class II types, where available, came from metadata supplied by the sample provider rather than from assay-based typing. A freely available public database, intended as a resource for researchers studying the immune response to SARS-CoV-2, is where the repertoires were released.

The germline V gene sets CDR1 to MNHEY and CDR2 to SVGAGI. Here V drops 7 bases and J drops 11 bases, and the junction holds 13 bases not matched to any gene. From the cysteine up to the phenylalanine, the CDR3 has a length of 14 residues. Kept here is only the CDR3 DNA, which spans 42 bases and is read in frame from base 1. As concerns this clone: It has no known antigen specificity. The sample holds no much larger clone one base away, and base qualities are not on file.

The collaborating institutions used their own protocols to collect whole blood in K2EDTA tubes. Collaborator samples were shipped for TCRbeta analysis as frozen whole blood, isolated PBMCs, or DNA extracted from either sample type. TCRbeta CDR3 regions were amplified from genomic DNA by means of the immunoSEQ Assay, a bias-controlled multiplex PCR. Regarding the original processing steps: The number of nucleated cells in each sample was estimated by amplification of reference gene primers within the assay. To quantify the absolute abundance of each unique TCRbeta CDR3 rearrangement, sequence reads were collapsed and filtered. For each sample, productive Simpson clonality was calculated as the square root of Simpson's diversity index over productive rearrangements. Held by TCRdb, this immuneACCESS table contains in-frame sequences only and omits some clones. Under half of the omission traces to an unresolved V gene where checked; the cause of the rest is unknown. D and trimming were read from the DNA, whereas the V and J calls and clone size are those reported in that table. In this sample the table shows 200,000 or so clones, about nine tenths of which occur a single time. The ten largest account for approximately 6.1% of the sample.

Broad study findings and their caveats: The quantity of clinical and demographic metadata differed by source and by participant and was supplied without curation.

The origin of this receptor is a man of 80 years or more with acute or convalescent COVID-19. Recombination linked TRBV6-5 to TRBJ2-2; 7 middle bases align to TRBD1. The material sequenced was peripheral blood. The sequenced DNA: TGTGCCAGCATCACAGGGGCCCCCCCGGAAGAGCTGTTTTTT. Protein translation: CASITGAPPEELFF.